In this sample, the clone carrying this T cell receptor (beta chain) turned up once. The data derive from a study of blood T cell repertoires in COVID-19. Clones were sequenced by immunoSEQ multiplex PCR, and TCRdb holds only the in-frame ones, with some missing. This sample has more than 85,000 clones; around 90% occur once, and the top ten carry around 2%. The CDR3 loop spans 15 amino acids. Between the trimmed V and J ends, which lost 0 bases and 0 bases, there was a span of 7 bases. Per the germline V gene, CDR1 is SGDLS and CDR2 is YYNGEE. The receptor comes from a man in his forties or fifties with COVID-19, enrolled during active disease. The rearrangement joins TRBV9 to TRBJ1-3; no clear D. Sequencing was carried out using peripheral blood. CDR3 amino acids: CASSVGDVSGNTIYF. CDR3 in DNA: TGTGCCAGCAGCGTAGGCGATGTCTCTGGAAACACCATATATTTT.